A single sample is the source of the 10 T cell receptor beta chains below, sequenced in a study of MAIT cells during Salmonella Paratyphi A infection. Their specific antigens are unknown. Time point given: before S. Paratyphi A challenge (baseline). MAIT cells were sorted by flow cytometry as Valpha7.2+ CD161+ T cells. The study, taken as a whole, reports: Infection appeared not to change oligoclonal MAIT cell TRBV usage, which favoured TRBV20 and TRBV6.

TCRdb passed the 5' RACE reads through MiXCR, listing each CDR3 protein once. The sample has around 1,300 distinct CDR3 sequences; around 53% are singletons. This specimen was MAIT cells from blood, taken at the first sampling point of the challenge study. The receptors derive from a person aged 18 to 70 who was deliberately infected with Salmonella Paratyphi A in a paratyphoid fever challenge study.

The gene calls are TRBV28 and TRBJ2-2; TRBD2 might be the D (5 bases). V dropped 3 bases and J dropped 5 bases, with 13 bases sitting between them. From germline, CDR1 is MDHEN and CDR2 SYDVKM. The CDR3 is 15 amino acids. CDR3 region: CASSFMDGETGELFF. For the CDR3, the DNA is TGTGCCAGCAGTTTTATGGACGGGGAGACCGGGGAGCTGTTTTTT. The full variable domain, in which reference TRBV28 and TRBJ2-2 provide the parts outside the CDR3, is DVKVTQSSRYLVKRTGEKVFLECVQDMDHENMFWYRQDPGLGLRLIYFSYDVKMKEKGDIPEGYSVSREKKERFSLILESASTNQTSMYLCASSFMDGETGELFFGEGSRLTVL.

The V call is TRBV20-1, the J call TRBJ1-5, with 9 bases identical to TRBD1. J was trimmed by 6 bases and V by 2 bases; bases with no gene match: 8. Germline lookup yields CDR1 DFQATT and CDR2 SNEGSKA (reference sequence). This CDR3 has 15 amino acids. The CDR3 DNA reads TGCAGTGCTAGATCCTGGGACAGGGATGTTCAGCCCCAGCATTTT. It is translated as CSARSWDRDVQPQHF.

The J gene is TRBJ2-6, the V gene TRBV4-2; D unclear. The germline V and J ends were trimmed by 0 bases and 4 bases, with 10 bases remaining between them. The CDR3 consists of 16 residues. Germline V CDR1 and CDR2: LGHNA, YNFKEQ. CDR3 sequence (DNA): TGTGCCAGCAGCCAAGAACTGGGGTCAGGGGCCAACGTCCTGACTTTC. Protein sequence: CASSQELGSGANVLTF.

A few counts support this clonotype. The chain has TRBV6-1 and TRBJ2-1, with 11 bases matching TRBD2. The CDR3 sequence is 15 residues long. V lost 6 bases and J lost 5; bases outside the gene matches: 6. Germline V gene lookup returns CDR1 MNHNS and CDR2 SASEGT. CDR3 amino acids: CASSTGTSGDNEQFF. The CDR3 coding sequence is TGTGCCAGCAGCACCGGGACTAGCGGCGACAATGAGCAGTTCTTC.

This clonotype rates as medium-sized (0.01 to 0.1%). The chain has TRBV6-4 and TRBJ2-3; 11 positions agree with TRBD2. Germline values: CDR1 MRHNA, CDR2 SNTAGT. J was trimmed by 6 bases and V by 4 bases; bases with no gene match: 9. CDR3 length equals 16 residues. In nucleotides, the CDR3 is TGTGCCAGCAGTGTAGGGATAGCGGGAGGGCCCGATACGCAGTATTTT. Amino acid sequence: CASSVGIAGGPDTQYF.

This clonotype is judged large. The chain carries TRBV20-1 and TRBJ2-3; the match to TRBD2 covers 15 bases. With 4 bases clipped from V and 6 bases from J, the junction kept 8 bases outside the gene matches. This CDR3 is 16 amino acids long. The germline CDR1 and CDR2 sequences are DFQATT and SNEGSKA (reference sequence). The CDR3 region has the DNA TGCAGTGCTATAGCAGGGACTAGCGGGGGGTTGGATACGCAGTATTTT. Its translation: CSAIAGTSGGLDTQYF.

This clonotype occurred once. The CDR3 protein is CASSEEGSGGTGELFF. CDR3 DNA: TGTGCCAGCAGTGAAGAGGGGAGCGGGGGCACCGGGGAGCTGTTTTTT. J is TRBJ2-2 and V is TRBV6-1, with 8 bases lining up with TRBD2. Germline lookup yields CDR1 MNHNS and CDR2 SASEGT. This CDR3 region has 16 residues. V dropped 1 base and J dropped 4; count of bases not matched to a gene: 5.

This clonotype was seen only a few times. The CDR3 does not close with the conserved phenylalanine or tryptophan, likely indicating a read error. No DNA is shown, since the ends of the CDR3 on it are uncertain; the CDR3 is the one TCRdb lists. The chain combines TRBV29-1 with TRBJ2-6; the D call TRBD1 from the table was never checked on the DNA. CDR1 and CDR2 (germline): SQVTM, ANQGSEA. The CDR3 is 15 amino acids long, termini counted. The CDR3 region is CSVEVGGSGAKVRKG.

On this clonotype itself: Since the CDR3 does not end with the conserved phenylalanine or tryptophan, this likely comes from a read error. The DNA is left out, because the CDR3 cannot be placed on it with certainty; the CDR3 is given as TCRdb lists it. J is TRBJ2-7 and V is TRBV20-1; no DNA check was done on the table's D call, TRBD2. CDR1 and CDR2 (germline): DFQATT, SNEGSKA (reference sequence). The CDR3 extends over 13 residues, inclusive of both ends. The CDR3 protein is CSARGRLEKEKEG.

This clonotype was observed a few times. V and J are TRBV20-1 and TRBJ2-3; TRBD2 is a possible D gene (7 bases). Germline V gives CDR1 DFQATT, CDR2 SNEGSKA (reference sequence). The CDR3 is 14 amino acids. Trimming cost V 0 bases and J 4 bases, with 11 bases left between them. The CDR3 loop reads CSARDGGGADTQYF. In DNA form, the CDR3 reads TGCAGTGCTAGAGATGGGGGGGGCGCAGATACGCAGTATTTT.